These T cell receptor beta chains were read from a single sample in a study of technical replicates of blood from four donors. This table comes from immunoSEQ multiplex PCR, and its TCRdb copy is limited to in-frame clones, with some not included. The sample contains 75,000 to 100,000 clones, roughly 95% of which appear only once. Sample: T cells isolated from PBMCs. Receptors were obtained from a human donor in good health. Each CDR3 is given with its conserved first and last residue. The order of the fields is V gene, clone size, J gene, D gene, CDR3 protein, CDR3 DNA. A D gene is named only where the DNA matches it firmly. For some rows the clone size is stated as once, few or many, or as a class when expanded; others skip it.

TRBV9	.	TRBJ2-7	.	CASSVWTAEDEQYF	TGTGCCAGCAGCGTCTGGACAGCAGAGGACGAGCAGTACTTC
TRBV28	.	TRBJ2-7	.	CASSLDTRMAYEQYF	TGTGCCAGCAGTTTAGATACTAGGATGGCCTACGAGCAGTACTTC
TRBV23-1	.	TRBJ2-7	TRBD1	CASSPSGQGDEQYF	TGCGCCAGCAGTCCATCGGGACAGGGGGACGAGCAGTACTTC
TRBV6-5	.	TRBJ2-5	TRBD2	CASSYGGAGVLETQYF	TGTGCCAGCAGTTACGGCGGAGCGGGAGTGTTAGAGACCCAGTACTTC
TRBV6-1	.	TRBJ2-3	TRBD2	CAGTEGRESDTQYF	TGTGCCGGCACGGAAGGGAGGGAATCAGATACGCAGTATTTT
TRBV19	once	TRBJ1-5	TRBD1	CASTTDRESNQPQHF	TGTGCCAGTACCACAGACAGGGAAAGCAATCAGCCCCAGCATTTT
TRBV5-6	.	TRBJ1-2	TRBD1	CASSLAGTGPHGYTF	TGTGCCAGCAGCTTGGCCGGGACAGGGCCGCATGGCTACACCTTC
TRBV30	.	TRBJ1-2	.	CAWRAGDGGYTF	TGTGCCTGGAGGGCAGGGGACGGAGGCTACACCTTC
TRBV7-2	.	TRBJ2-7	.	CASSLVTGEAYEQYF	TGTGCCAGCAGCTTAGTGACAGGTGAGGCTTACGAGCAGTACTTC
TRBV7-9	.	TRBJ1-1	.	CASSPGAGEAFF	TGTGCCAGCAGCCCAGGGGCGGGTGAAGCTTTCTTT
TRBV6-1	.	TRBJ1-1	.	CASSESASNPGSAFF	TGTGCCAGCAGTGAAAGTGCGTCTAACCCGGGATCGGCTTTCTTT
TRBV19	once	TRBJ2-7	.	CASSFKSSYEQYF	TGTGCCAGCAGTTTCAAGAGCTCCTACGAGCAGTACTTC
TRBV5-4	.	TRBJ2-1	.	CASSLGGYNEQFF	TGTGCCAGCAGCTTGGGAGGGTACAATGAGCAGTTCTTC
TRBV10-3	once	TRBJ1-3	TRBD1	CAIRGTGDGNTIYF	TGTGCCATCAGGGGGACAGGAGATGGAAACACCATATATTTT
TRBV19	.	TRBJ2-5	TRBD1	CATAQHRGETQYF	TGTGCCACGGCTCAACACAGGGGAGAGACCCAGTACTTC
TRBV9	.	TRBJ2-2	.	CASSVGPPAGELFF	TGTGCCAGCAGCGTAGGGCCTCCAGCCGGGGAGCTGTTTTTT
TRBV11-2	.	TRBJ2-7	.	CASIPGGSPYEQYF	TGTGCCAGCATCCCCGGAGGCAGTCCCTACGAGCAGTACTTC
TRBV11-3	.	TRBJ2-2	.	CASSLVPEEYTGELFF	TGTGCCAGCAGCTTAGTCCCAGAGGAGTACACCGGGGAGCTGTTTTTT
TRBV6-5	.	TRBJ2-7	.	CASSRSGTNHEQYF	TGTGCCAGCAGTAGGTCTGGGACAAACCACGAGCAGTACTTC
TRBV9	.	TRBJ2-5	TRBD2	CASSPSTSGVGETQYF	TGTGCCAGCAGCCCGTCAACTAGCGGCGTAGGGGAGACCCAGTACTTC
TRBV9	.	TRBJ1-2	.	CASSVVSYGYTF	TGTGCCAGCAGCGTAGTCTCCTATGGCTACACCTTC
TRBV28	.	TRBJ2-5	TRBD1	CASSLHSPGQGGETQYF	TGTGCCAGCAGTTTACACTCACCGGGACAGGGTGGAGAGACCCAGTACTTC
TRBV18	.	TRBJ2-1	.	CASSPLPLDSSYNEQFF	TGTGCCAGCTCACCCTTACCCCTCGACAGCTCCTACAATGAGCAGTTCTTC
TRBV2	.	TRBJ1-1	.	CASKFQANTEAFF	TGTGCCAGCAAGTTCCAGGCGAACACTGAAGCTTTCTTT
TRBV7-3	.	TRBJ2-2	.	CASSFTNTGELFF	TGTGCCAGCAGCTTTACGAACACCGGGGAGCTGTTTTTT
TRBV28	.	TRBJ1-5	TRBD1	CATWTGKLGNQPQHF	TGTGCCACTTGGACAGGGAAATTGGGCAATCAGCCCCAGCATTTT
TRBV5-1	once	TRBJ2-7	TRBD2	CASSLMGTSGSHEQYF	TGCGCCAGCAGCTTGATGGGGACTAGCGGGAGTCACGAGCAGTACTTC
TRBV7-9	.	TRBJ2-5	.	CASSLAAGKETQYF	TGTGCCAGCAGCTTAGCGGCGGGTAAAGAGACCCAGTACTTC
TRBV25-1	.	TRBJ2-3	TRBD1	CASSEYPGQGLTDTQYF	TGTGCCAGCAGTGAATACCCGGGACAGGGGCTCACAGATACGCAGTATTTT
TRBV9	.	TRBJ1-5	.	CASSPTGYSNQPQHF	TGTGCCAGCAGCCCCACGGGGTATAGCAATCAGCCCCAGCATTTT
TRBV7-3	.	TRBJ2-5	TRBD2	CASSFSGGETQYF	TGTGCCAGCAGCTTTTCGGGGGGTGAGACCCAGTACTTC
TRBV6-5	.	TRBJ1-4	TRBD1	CASSSGGLTTNEKLFF	TGTGCCAGCAGTTCAGGGGGCTTGACGACTAATGAAAAACTGTTTTTT
TRBV11-2	.	TRBJ2-3	.	CASSLYGTHSTDTQYF	TGTGCCAGCAGCTTATACGGGACTCATAGCACAGATACGCAGTATTTT
TRBV28	.	TRBJ1-1	.	CASSLRGIKNTEAFF	TGTGCCAGCAGTTTACGGGGAATCAAGAACACTGAAGCTTTCTTT
TRBV25-1	.	TRBJ2-6	.	CASSGRVGANVLTF	TGTGCCAGCAGTGGCCGGGTCGGGGCCAACGTCCTGACTTTC
TRBV20-1	.	TRBJ2-1	.	CSAADSNEQFF	TGCAGTGCTGCTGACAGTAATGAGCAGTTCTTC
TRBV9	.	TRBJ2-1	TRBD1	CASSVAGTGGGNEQFF	TGTGCCAGCAGCGTAGCCGGGACAGGGGGTGGCAATGAGCAGTTCTTC
TRBV11-2	.	TRBJ2-7	TRBD1	CASSPRDREPPGEQYF	TGTGCCAGCAGCCCCCGGGACAGGGAACCCCCAGGGGAGCAGTACTTC